This T cell receptor beta chain was sequenced during a study of blood T cell repertoires in COVID-19. Trimming pared 0 bases from V and 0 bases from J, leaving 9 bases between. The germline V gene has CDR1 SGDLS and CDR2 YYNGEE. The CDR3 sequence is 16 residues long. Grouping used clinical history reported by participants in a survey and questionnaire. In the original processing: It was from reference gene primer amplification that nucleated cell counts were estimated. Here immunoSEQ multiplex PCR was the method, and the copy in TCRdb shows in-frame clones only, minus some. V, J and clone size are those of that table, while D and trimming were read from the DNA. The sample consists of about 150,000 clones, roughly four fifths of them appearing once.

The sample consisted of PBMCs or T cells enriched from blood (not recorded which). This clonotype was sampled from a man aged 50 or older who had recovered from COVID-19. V is TRBV9 and J is TRBJ2-2, with D perhaps TRBD2 (6 bases). The CDR3 nucleotides are TGTGCCAGCAGCGTAGCCGGCGGGGCGAACACCGGGGAGCTGTTTTTT. As protein: CASSVAGGANTGELFF.